One and the same sample provided the 10 T cell receptor beta chains below, sequenced in a study of siplizumab effects on memory and regulatory T cells. Data came from immunoSEQ multiplex PCR; TCRdb stores just in-frame clones and leaves some out. The repertoire holds tens of thousands of clones, with roughly 92% as singletons. The specimen was CD8+ T cells sorted from blood. These receptors were taken from a human donor in good health.

Only one count was recorded for this clone. This chain uses TRBV7-8 with TRBJ2-1; 7 bases map to TRBD2. V shed 1 base, J shed 0 bases, and the junction held 6 bases outside the gene matches. Germline assignment: CDR1 SGHVS and CDR2 FQNEAQ. CDR3 length: 17 amino acids. The CDR3 nucleotides are TGTGCCAGCAGCTTAGGCCTAGCGGTCGTCTCCTACAATGAGCAGTTCTTC. Translation gives CASSLGLAVVSYNEQFF.

V is TRBV21-1 and J is TRBJ1-4. TRBV21-1 has pseudogene status. CDR3 length: 13 residues. CDR3: CAIQTETNEKLFF. CDR3 coding DNA: TGTGCCATCCAGACGGAGACTAATGAAAAACTGTTTTTT.

This chain links TRBV5-1 with TRBJ1-1; the D is unclear. This CDR3 has 14 amino acids. The V and J ends lost 5 bases and 1 base respectively, with 12 bases between them. The V gene's germline CDR1 is SGHRS and CDR2 YFSETQ. In nucleotides, the CDR3 is TGCGCCAGCAGTTTTGAGGGCGCGAACACTGAAGCTTTCTTT. As protein: CASSFEGANTEAFF.

The chain is built from TRBV27 and TRBJ1-5, with D hard to call. The CDR3 consists of 15 residues. Trimming pared 0 bases from V and 2 bases from J, leaving 8 bases between. CDR1 is MNHEY, CDR2 SMNVEV, per germline (reference sequence). CDR3 sequence: CASSLSPRGNQPQHF. CDR3 bases: TGTGCCAGCAGTTTATCGCCCCGGGGCAATCAGCCCCAGCATTTT.

This clone appeared a single time. The CDR3 region has the DNA TGTGCCAGCATTCCAAAGTGGGGGCTGGAGACCCAGTACTTC. Translation gives CASIPKWGLETQYF. The gene calls are TRBV28 and TRBJ2-5, with D maybe TRBD1 (6 bases). Trimming cost V 7 bases and J 5 bases, with 17 bases left between them. The length of the CDR3 is 14 residues. In germline, CDR1 is MDHEN, CDR2 SYDVKM.

The CDR3, as DNA: TGTGCCAGCAGCCAAGAATGGGGTAGGGGGGACCAAGATACGCAGTATTTT. Translating gives CASSQEWGRGDQDTQYF. The chain uses TRBV14 and TRBJ2-3; D may be TRBD1 or TRBD2 (6 bases each). Germline V gene data show CDR1 as SGHDN and CDR2 as FVKESK. The ends were cut back, 0 bases at V and 5 bases at J, with 18 bases in the middle. The length of the CDR3 is 17 residues.

The V call is TRBV14, the J call TRBJ2-1; D call uncertain. Looked up from germline, CDR1 is SGHDN and CDR2 is FVKESK. Trimming removed 4 bases from V and 9 bases from J, with 13 bases in between. This CDR3 is built from 13 residues. The CDR3 loop reads CASSRVSLTEQFF. The CDR3 DNA follows: TGTGCCAGCAGCCGAGTCAGCTTAACTGAGCAGTTCTTC.

The chain uses TRBV4-1 and TRBJ2-7, with D hard to call. The CDR3 consists of 15 residues. Germline V lookup: CDR1 MGHRA, CDR2 YSYEKL. V lost 0 bases and J 7 bases, leaving 16 bases between the germline ends. The CDR3 DNA reads as TGCGCCAGCAGCCAAGAGCTGGTCTTCCCTTTGGAGCAGTACTTC. Its protein is CASSQELVFPLEQYF.

The chain recombines TRBV5-1 with TRBJ2-7; D possibly corresponds to TRBD1 (6 bases). The CDR3 sequence is 14 residues long. Germline CDR1 SGHRS, CDR2 YFSETQ. Trimming took off 4 bases at V and 1 base at J, with 12 bases between the two ends. For the CDR3, the DNA is TGCGCCAGCAGCACGGAACAGGGATCCTACGAGCAGTACTTC. Residues: CASSTEQGSYEQYF.

The chain employs TRBV27 and TRBJ1-2; 9 positions agree with TRBD1. The CDR3 covers 14 residues. Trimming at V came to 6 bases and at J to 6 bases, leaving 8 bases not matched to a gene. The V gene's germline CDR1 is MNHEY and CDR2 SMNVEV (reference sequence). The CDR3 DNA reads as TGTGCCAGCAGCCTTTCAACAGGGGGCCATGGCTACACCTTC. Its protein is CASSLSTGGHGYTF.